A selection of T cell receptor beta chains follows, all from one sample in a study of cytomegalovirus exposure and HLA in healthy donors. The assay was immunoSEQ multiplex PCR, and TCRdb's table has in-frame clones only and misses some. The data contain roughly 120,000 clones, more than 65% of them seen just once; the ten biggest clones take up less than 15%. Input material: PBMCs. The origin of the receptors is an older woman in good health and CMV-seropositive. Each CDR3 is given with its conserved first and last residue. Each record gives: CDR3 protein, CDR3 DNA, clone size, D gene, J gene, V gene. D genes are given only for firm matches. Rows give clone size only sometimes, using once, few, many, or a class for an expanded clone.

CDR3: CASSLDGLAVRSQYF; DNA: TGTGCCAGCAGCTTAGATGGACTAGCGGTCCGGAGCCAGTACTTC; size: NA; D: TRBD2; J: TRBJ2-5; V: TRBV5-6
CDR3: CASSENLTGGGYGYTF; DNA: TGTGCCAGCAGTGAAAACCTGACAGGGGGCGGCTATGGCTACACCTTC; size: NA; D: TRBD1; J: TRBJ1-2; V: TRBV6-1
CDR3: CATSRDLLSSNSPLHF; DNA: TGTGCCACCAGCAGAGACCTTCTGAGTTCTAATTCACCCCTCCACTTT; size: once; D: NA; J: TRBJ1-6; V: TRBV15
CDR3: CASRAGTSGGPSYEQYF; DNA: TGTGCCAGCAGAGCCGGGACTAGCGGGGGGCCCTCCTACGAGCAGTACTTC; size: NA; D: TRBD2; J: TRBJ2-7; V: TRBV2
CDR3: CASRDRGLSPLHF; DNA: TGTGCCAGCAGAGACAGGGGGCTTTCACCCCTCCACTTT; size: once; D: TRBD1; J: TRBJ1-6; V: TRBV2
CDR3: CASRADRGRAETQYF; DNA: TGTGCCAGCAGAGCAGACAGGGGTAGAGCAGAGACCCAGTACTTC; size: NA; D: TRBD1; J: TRBJ2-5; V: TRBV2
CDR3: CAWGGQPMNTEAFF; DNA: TGTGCCTGGGGGGGACAGCCTATGAACACTGAAGCTTTCTTT; size: NA; D: TRBD1; J: TRBJ1-1; V: TRBV30
CDR3: CASSSSEDTGELFF; DNA: TGTGCCAGCAGCTCTAGCGAGGACACCGGGGAGCTGTTTTTT; size: NA; D: NA; J: TRBJ2-2; V: TRBV25-1
CDR3: CASSYPDSGTEAFF; DNA: TGTGCCAGCAGTTACCCGGACAGTGGCACTGAAGCTTTCTTT; size: NA; D: NA; J: TRBJ1-1; V: TRBV6-6
CDR3: CASSDGTSGGLQETQYF; DNA: TGCGCCAGCAGCGACGGGACTAGCGGGGGGCTTCAAGAGACCCAGTACTTC; size: NA; D: TRBD2; J: TRBJ2-5; V: TRBV5-1
CDR3: CASSYQPDRTTEAFF; DNA: TGTGCCAGCAGTTACCAACCTGACAGGACTACTGAAGCTTTCTTT; size: few; D: NA; J: TRBJ1-1; V: TRBV6-5
CDR3: CASNPSSDHRANEKLFF; DNA: TGTGCCAGCAACCCCTCTTCCGACCACAGAGCTAATGAAAAACTGTTTTTT; size: NA; D: NA; J: TRBJ1-4; V: TRBV7-8
CDR3: CASSFTGGRGDEQYF; DNA: TGTGCCAGCAGCTTTACAGGGGGCAGAGGGGACGAGCAGTACTTC; size: NA; D: TRBD1; J: TRBJ2-7; V: TRBV5-6
CDR3: CASSLDGAVNTGELFF; DNA: TGTGCCAGCAGCTTAGATGGAGCGGTGAACACCGGGGAGCTGTTTTTT; size: NA; D: NA; J: TRBJ2-2; V: TRBV7-2
CDR3: CASSLSGGRSSGVTDTQYF; DNA: TGTGCCAGCAGCTTATCAGGGGGGCGGTCTAGCGGGGTTACAGATACGCAGTATTTT; size: NA; D: TRBD2; J: TRBJ2-3; V: TRBV7-2
CDR3: CASSLETGVSGNTIYF; DNA: TGTGCCAGCAGCTTGGAGACAGGGGTCTCTGGAAACACCATATATTTT; size: once; D: TRBD1; J: TRBJ1-3; V: TRBV5-6
CDR3: CASSPRGDSRETQYF; DNA: TGTGCCAGCAGCCCCAGAGGGGACAGTCGAGAGACCCAGTACTTC; size: NA; D: TRBD1; J: TRBJ2-5; V: TRBV11-1
CDR3: CASGRTGDGANVLTF; DNA: TGTGCCAGCGGAAGAACAGGGGATGGGGCCAACGTCCTGACTTTC; size: NA; D: TRBD1; J: TRBJ2-6; V: TRBV6-6
CDR3: CASSPSPSGAYEQYF; DNA: TGTGCCAGCAGCCCGAGCCCTAGCGGGGCCTACGAGCAGTACTTC; size: NA; D: TRBD2; J: TRBJ2-7; V: TRBV14
CDR3: CASSPGSARRGGGEQYF; DNA: TGCGCCAGCAGCCCGGGCTCCGCGCGCAGGGGCGGGGGAGAGCAGTACTTC; size: NA; D: NA; J: TRBJ2-7; V: TRBV5-1
CDR3: CASSDRPGAGDGYTF; DNA: TGTGCCAGCAGCGACCGGCCAGGGGCTGGCGATGGCTACACCTTC; size: few; D: NA; J: TRBJ1-2; V: TRBV2
CDR3: CSVEIGGAGDTQYF; DNA: TGCAGCGTTGAGATCGGGGGGGCGGGAGATACGCAGTATTTT; size: NA; D: TRBD2; J: TRBJ2-3; V: TRBV29-1
CDR3: CASSTRGSKDQPQHF; DNA: TGTGCCAGTAGTACCAGAGGGAGTAAAGATCAGCCCCAGCATTTT; size: NA; D: NA; J: TRBJ1-5; V: TRBV19
CDR3: CASSQGGGLPTLNQPQHF; DNA: TGTGCCAGCAGCCAAGGGGGGGGGCTCCCAACCTTAAATCAGCCCCAGCATTTT; size: NA; D: NA; J: TRBJ1-5; V: TRBV14
CDR3: CASSYATTYNEQFF; DNA: TGTGCCAGCAGTTACGCGACAACCTACAATGAGCAGTTCTTC; size: NA; D: NA; J: TRBJ2-1; V: TRBV27
CDR3: CASSESTGRGAPYNEQFF; DNA: TGCGCCAGCAGTGAGTCTACTGGGCGGGGGGCCCCCTACAATGAGCAGTTCTTC; size: once; D: TRBD2; J: TRBJ2-1; V: TRBV10-1
CDR3: CASASSYEQYF; DNA: TGCGCCAGTGCGAGCTCCTACGAGCAGTACTTC; size: NA; D: NA; J: TRBJ2-7; V: TRBV5-1
CDR3: CASSYTGASNQPQHF; DNA: TGTGCCAGCAGCTACACAGGGGCGAGCAATCAGCCCCAGCATTTT; size: NA; D: TRBD1; J: TRBJ1-5; V: TRBV7-8
CDR3: CASSLFRDSHGYTF; DNA: TGTGCCAGCAGCCTTTTCCGGGACAGCCATGGCTACACCTTC; size: few; D: TRBD1; J: TRBJ1-2; V: TRBV6-1
CDR3: CSVRTVYEQYF; DNA: TGCAGCGTCCGGACAGTCTACGAGCAGTACTTC; size: NA; D: NA; J: TRBJ2-7; V: TRBV29-1
CDR3: CASSASSYNEQFF; DNA: TGTGCCAGCAGTGCTAGCTCCTACAATGAGCAGTTCTTC; size: NA; D: NA; J: TRBJ2-1; V: TRBV2
CDR3: CASSQDLVAGGVNAIYF; DNA: TGCGCCAGCAGCCAAGATCTTGTCGCCGGAGGGGTCAACGCCATATATTTT; size: NA; D: NA; J: TRBJ1-3; V: TRBV4-3
CDR3: CASSQGGGRGSNQPQHF; DNA: TGTGCCAGCAGCCAAGGTGGGGGGCGGGGGAGCAATCAGCCCCAGCATTTT; size: NA; D: NA; J: TRBJ1-5; V: TRBV4-2